Presented here are 3 T cell receptor beta chains from one specimen sequenced in a study of T cell clonotyping in hematopoietic cell transplantation. Time point indicated: recipient sample about 28 days before transplant, after cytoreduction. Using immunoSEQ multiplex PCR, the repertoire was profiled, and TCRdb retains in-frame clones only, with some absent. Among 6,700 or so clones listed, about 97% were seen once. Source: peripheral blood mononuclear cells, taken before stem cell transplant. The receptors originated from a man aged 65 to 85 with acute myeloid leukemia. Some clones in this sample may be carry-over from other donors' samples.

The chain uses TRBV5-1 and TRBJ2-5; 11 positions agree with TRBD2. V lost 0 bases to trimming and J lost 5 bases; unmatched junction nucleotides: 0. Germline CDR1 reads SGHRS; CDR2 reads YFSETQ. The CDR3 has 14 residues. The DNA for the CDR3 is TGCGCCAGCAGCTTGGGGACTAGCGGGGAGACCCAGTACTTC. Its translation: CASSLGTSGETQYF.

The J gene is TRBJ2-7, the V gene TRBV27, with 7 bases matching TRBD2. Per the germline V gene, CDR1 is MNHEY and CDR2 is SMNVEV (reference sequence). V gave up 4 bases and J gave up 0 bases; unmatched junction bases: 3. The CDR3 length is 14 residues. The CDR3: CASSSSGASYEQYF. The CDR3 nucleotides read TGTGCCAGCAGTTCTAGCGGAGCCTCCTACGAGCAGTACTTC.

This clone has just one count. The genes are TRBV6-5 and TRBJ1-4; TRBD1 agrees at 7 bases. The CDR3 extends over 14 amino acids. Germline CDR1 MNHEY, CDR2 SVGAGI. The V gene end was trimmed by 5 bases and the J gene end by 8 bases; junction bases not matched to a gene: 8. CDR3 loop: CASSVDRDAEKLFF. The CDR3 coding sequence is TGTGCCAGCAGTGTTGACAGGGATGCGGAAAAACTGTTTTTT.